This T cell receptor (beta chain) was recorded in a study of T-cell memory formation after mild COVID-19. Background on the study: Largely donor-specific sequence clusters came from a couple of donors.

Each CDR3 protein is one row after TCRdb ran MiXCR on the 5' RACE reads. The data contain some 150,000 distinct CDR3 sequences, under 7% of them singletons. CDR1 is ENHRY and CDR2 is SYGVKD in the germline V gene. V lost 7 bases, J lost 0 bases, and 9 bases lay in between. The CDR3 sequence is 13 residues long. This clonotype was counted at least ten times. V usage is TRBV10-3 and J usage is TRBJ1-1; D is possibly TRBD1 (6 bases). This TCR was recovered from an adult woman who had mild COVID-19 (a few samples of this study predate the infection). Cell type and time point are not known. Input material: PBMCs or a T cell subset sorted from them (not recorded which). The chain's CDR3 is CAITGGMNTEAFF. CDR3 DNA sequence: TGTGCCATCACCGGGGGCATGAACACTGAAGCTTTCTTT.